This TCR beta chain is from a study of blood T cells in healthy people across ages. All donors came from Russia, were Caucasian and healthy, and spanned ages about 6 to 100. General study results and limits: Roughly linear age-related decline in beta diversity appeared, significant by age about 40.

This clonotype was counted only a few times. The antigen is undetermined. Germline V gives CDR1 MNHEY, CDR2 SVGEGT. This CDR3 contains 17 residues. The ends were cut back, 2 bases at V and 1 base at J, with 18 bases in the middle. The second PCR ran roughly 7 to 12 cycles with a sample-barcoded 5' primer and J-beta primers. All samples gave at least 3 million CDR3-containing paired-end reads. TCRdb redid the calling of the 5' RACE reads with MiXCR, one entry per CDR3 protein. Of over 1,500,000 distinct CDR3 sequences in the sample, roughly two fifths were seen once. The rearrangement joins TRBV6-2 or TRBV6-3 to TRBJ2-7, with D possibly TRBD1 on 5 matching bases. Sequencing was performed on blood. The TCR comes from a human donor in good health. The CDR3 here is CASSYPPGRDSSYEQYF. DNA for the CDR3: TGTGCCAGCAGTTACCCCCCGGGCAGGGATTCTTCCTACGAGCAGTACTTC.